This is a list of T cell receptor beta chains from one sample in a study of beta chain features in type 1 diabetes. TCRdb's table, derived via immunoSEQ multiplex PCR, lists solely in-frame clones and lacks some. The repertoire holds some 250,000 clones, with approximately 15% as singletons. The sequencing input was naive CD4+ T cells from blood. Source of these receptors: a man aged 30-40 years with type 1 diabetes. The CDR3 runs from the conserved cysteine through the conserved F or W. The order of the fields is D gene, clone size, V gene, J gene, CDR3 protein, CDR3 DNA. The D gene is left open where the match is weak. Clone size is given for some rows only: seen once, a few or many times, or a class if the clone is expanded.

D gene: -
clone size: -
V gene: TRBV30
J gene: TRBJ2-7
CDR3 protein: CAWSILRVEQYF
CDR3 DNA: TGTGCCTGGAGTATCCTTCGGGTCGAGCAGTACTTC

D gene: -
clone size: few
V gene: TRBV7-2
J gene: TRBJ2-7
CDR3 protein: CASSLAPTYEQYF
CDR3 DNA: TGTGCCAGCAGCTTAGCCCCCACCTACGAGCAGTACTTC

D gene: TRBD2
clone size: -
V gene: TRBV27
J gene: TRBJ2-1
CDR3 protein: CASSGLSGGAFDEQFF
CDR3 DNA: TGTGCCAGCAGTGGACTAAGCGGGGGGGCCTTCGATGAGCAGTTCTTC

D gene: TRBD1
clone size: -
V gene: TRBV4-1
J gene: TRBJ2-7
CDR3 protein: CASSQDWASDRAYEQYF
CDR3 DNA: TGCGCCAGCAGCCAAGATTGGGCTTCGGACAGGGCCTACGAGCAGTACTTC

D gene: -
clone size: -
V gene: TRBV7-2
J gene: TRBJ2-1
CDR3 protein: CASSPGLPPNEQFF
CDR3 DNA: TGTGCCAGCAGCCCGGGACTCCCCCCCAATGAGCAGTTCTTC

D gene: -
clone size: -
V gene: TRBV11-2
J gene: TRBJ2-6
CDR3 protein: CASSPGTGANVLTF
CDR3 DNA: TGTGCCAGCAGCCCAGGGACTGGGGCCAACGTCCTGACTTTC

D gene: TRBD1
clone size: -
V gene: TRBV19
J gene: TRBJ1-5
CDR3 protein: CASTGTGGGQPQHF
CDR3 DNA: TGTGCCAGTACGGGAACAGGGGGCGGGCAGCCCCAGCATTTT

D gene: TRBD1
clone size: few
V gene: TRBV7-2
J gene: TRBJ1-2
CDR3 protein: CASSLVSQGGNGYTF
CDR3 DNA: TGTGCCAGCAGCTTAGTCTCACAGGGGGGAAATGGCTACACCTTC

D gene: -
clone size: -
V gene: TRBV1
J gene: TRBJ2-2
CDR3 protein: CTSSEAGGNTGELFF
CDR3 DNA: TGCACCAGCAGCGAAGCGGGAGGGAACACCGGGGAGCTGTTTTTT

D gene: -
clone size: -
V gene: TRBV5-4
J gene: TRBJ2-3
CDR3 protein: CATKTGSSDTQYF
CDR3 DNA: TGTGCCACGAAGACAGGCTCGTCAGATACGCAGTATTTT

D gene: TRBD1
clone size: -
V gene: TRBV25-1
J gene: TRBJ2-7
CDR3 protein: CASSGRDRATSYEQYF
CDR3 DNA: TGTGCCAGCAGTGGCCGGGACAGGGCCACCTCCTACGAGCAGTACTTC

D gene: TRBD1
clone size: few
V gene: TRBV4-1
J gene: TRBJ2-1
CDR3 protein: CASSQGTGTGGDEQFF
CDR3 DNA: TGCGCCAGCAGCCAGGGAACCGGGACAGGGGGAGATGAGCAGTTCTTC

D gene: -
clone size: -
V gene: TRBV9
J gene: TRBJ2-3
CDR3 protein: CASSVAPTGTQYF
CDR3 DNA: TGTGCCAGCAGCGTAGCGCCGACGGGTACGCAGTATTTT

D gene: -
clone size: -
V gene: TRBV5-6
J gene: TRBJ1-1
CDR3 protein: CASSLPYRRQSEAFF
CDR3 DNA: TGTGCCAGCAGCTTGCCATATCGCCGACAGAGTGAAGCTTTCTTT

D gene: -
clone size: few
V gene: TRBV4-1
J gene: TRBJ1-2
CDR3 protein: CASSQPGRLRGYTF
CDR3 DNA: TGCGCCAGCAGCCAGCCGGGGAGGCTGCGGGGCTACACCTTC

D gene: TRBD1
clone size: few
V gene: TRBV7-9
J gene: TRBJ2-5
CDR3 protein: CASSRPQGAETQYF
CDR3 DNA: TGTGCCAGCAGCCGTCCCCAGGGGGCAGAGACCCAGTACTTC

D gene: -
clone size: few
V gene: TRBV9
J gene: TRBJ2-3
CDR3 protein: CASSPGTPKSTDTQYF
CDR3 DNA: TGTGCCAGCAGCCCGGGGACACCCAAAAGCACAGATACGCAGTATTTT

D gene: TRBD1
clone size: few
V gene: TRBV5-1
J gene: TRBJ2-1
CDR3 protein: CASSLAGQGTYNEQFF
CDR3 DNA: TGCGCCAGCAGCTTGGCTGGACAGGGGACCTACAATGAGCAGTTCTTC

D gene: -
clone size: -
V gene: TRBV6-6
J gene: TRBJ2-4
CDR3 protein: CASSYSYRLAKNIQYF
CDR3 DNA: TGTGCCAGCAGTTACTCCTATAGACTAGCCAAAAACATTCAGTACTTC

D gene: -
clone size: -
V gene: TRBV5-1
J gene: TRBJ2-5
CDR3 protein: CASSPGQSSQETQYF
CDR3 DNA: TGCGCCAGCAGCCCCGGACAGAGCTCCCAAGAGACCCAGTACTTC

D gene: TRBD1
clone size: few
V gene: TRBV9
J gene: TRBJ2-7
CDR3 protein: CASSPRQGYEQYF
CDR3 DNA: TGTGCCAGCAGCCCTCGACAGGGCTACGAGCAGTACTTC

D gene: -
clone size: few
V gene: TRBV6-1
J gene: TRBJ1-5
CDR3 protein: CASSEGMDSNQPQHF
CDR3 DNA: TGTGCCAGCAGTGAGGGCATGGATAGCAATCAGCCCCAGCATTTT

D gene: -
clone size: -
V gene: TRBV7-9
J gene: TRBJ1-2
CDR3 protein: CASSLEGLGHEYGYTF
CDR3 DNA: TGTGCCAGCAGCTTAGAGGGTCTGGGACATGAGTATGGCTACACCTTC

D gene: -
clone size: few
V gene: TRBV6-5
J gene: TRBJ2-6
CDR3 protein: CASRQSGANVLTF
CDR3 DNA: TGTGCCAGCCGACAGTCTGGGGCCAACGTCCTGACTTTC

D gene: TRBD2
clone size: -
V gene: TRBV9
J gene: TRBJ2-3
CDR3 protein: CASSVEFSGALGDTQYF
CDR3 DNA: TGTGCCAGCAGCGTAGAATTTAGCGGGGCCCTAGGGGATACGCAGTATTTT

D gene: -
clone size: -
V gene: TRBV11-2
J gene: TRBJ2-2
CDR3 protein: CASSSLTGYPGELFF
CDR3 DNA: TGTGCCAGCAGCTCGCTAACAGGGTATCCCGGGGAGCTGTTTTTT

D gene: TRBD1
clone size: -
V gene: TRBV2
J gene: TRBJ2-5
CDR3 protein: CASRQTGGEAQYF
CDR3 DNA: TGTGCCAGCAGACAGACAGGGGGAGAGGCCCAGTACTTC

D gene: -
clone size: -
V gene: TRBV18
J gene: TRBJ2-5
CDR3 protein: CASSPLEGPVGETQYF
CDR3 DNA: TGTGCCAGCTCACCGTTGGAGGGTCCAGTGGGAGAGACCCAGTACTTC

D gene: TRBD2
clone size: few
V gene: TRBV4-2
J gene: TRBJ2-1
CDR3 protein: CASSRSGGRSSYNEQFF
CDR3 DNA: TGTGCCAGCAGTCGCAGCGGGGGGCGGAGCTCCTACAATGAGCAGTTCTTC

D gene: -
clone size: few
V gene: TRBV14
J gene: TRBJ2-7
CDR3 protein: CASSQGGPTGKQYF
CDR3 DNA: TGTGCCAGCAGCCAAGGGGGGCCCACAGGGAAGCAGTACTTC

D gene: TRBD2
clone size: few
V gene: TRBV9
J gene: TRBJ2-1
CDR3 protein: CASSVAGLASNEQFF
CDR3 DNA: TGTGCCAGCAGCGTAGCCGGACTAGCATCCAATGAGCAGTTCTTC

D gene: TRBD1
clone size: -
V gene: TRBV7-9
J gene: TRBJ1-1
CDR3 protein: CASSLGDREAFF
CDR3 DNA: TGTGCCAGCAGCTTAGGGGACAGGGAAGCTTTCTTT

D gene: TRBD1
clone size: -
V gene: TRBV4-1
J gene: TRBJ1-2
CDR3 protein: CASSQGQGLQINYGYTF
CDR3 DNA: TGCGCCAGCAGCCAAGGACAGGGGCTACAAATTAACTATGGCTACACCTTC

D gene: TRBD1
clone size: few
V gene: TRBV6-5
J gene: TRBJ1-5
CDR3 protein: CASSHGTEKAQPQHF
CDR3 DNA: TGTGCCAGCAGTCACGGGACAGAGAAGGCCCAGCCCCAGCATTTT

D gene: -
clone size: -
V gene: TRBV5-1
J gene: TRBJ2-5
CDR3 protein: CASSLALSQETQYF
CDR3 DNA: TGCGCCAGCAGCTTGGCGCTTAGCCAAGAGACCCAGTACTTC

D gene: -
clone size: few
V gene: TRBV29-1
J gene: TRBJ1-1
CDR3 protein: CSVDSEPNTEAFF
CDR3 DNA: TGCAGCGTTGATTCCGAGCCGAACACTGAAGCTTTCTTT

D gene: TRBD1
clone size: once
V gene: TRBV10-3
J gene: TRBJ2-1
CDR3 protein: CAISESPGQGYEQFF
CDR3 DNA: TGTGCCATCAGTGAGTCCCCGGGACAGGGCTATGAGCAGTTCTTC

D gene: -
clone size: -
V gene: TRBV15
J gene: TRBJ1-4
CDR3 protein: CATSRDQSGNEKLFF
CDR3 DNA: TGTGCCACCAGCAGAGATCAATCAGGGAATGAAAAACTGTTTTTT

D gene: TRBD1
clone size: -
V gene: TRBV7-9
J gene: TRBJ2-3
CDR3 protein: CASRRDRVQGTDTQYF
CDR3 DNA: TGTGCCAGCAGGCGTGACAGGGTCCAGGGCACAGATACGCAGTATTTT

D gene: TRBD2
clone size: -
V gene: TRBV7-9
J gene: TRBJ2-7
CDR3 protein: CASSPNLAGGLYEQYF
CDR3 DNA: TGTGCCAGCAGCCCCAACCTAGCGGGAGGGCTCTACGAGCAGTACTTC

D gene: TRBD2
clone size: once
V gene: TRBV5-4
J gene: TRBJ2-3
CDR3 protein: CASSLVAAGGPDTQYF
CDR3 DNA: TGTGCCAGCAGCTTGGTTGCAGCGGGGGGGCCGGATACGCAGTATTTT

D gene: TRBD2
clone size: few
V gene: TRBV5-6
J gene: TRBJ2-1
CDR3 protein: CASSLDGGSSYNEQFF
CDR3 DNA: TGTGCCAGCAGCTTGGACGGCGGGAGCTCCTACAATGAGCAGTTCTTC

D gene: -
clone size: few
V gene: TRBV18
J gene: TRBJ1-1
CDR3 protein: CASSPTGQANMNTEAFF
CDR3 DNA: TGTGCCAGCTCACCCACTGGACAAGCTAACATGAACACTGAAGCTTTCTTT

D gene: TRBD1
clone size: -
V gene: TRBV30
J gene: TRBJ2-1
CDR3 protein: CAWSRQGSEQFF
CDR3 DNA: TGTGCCTGGAGTAGACAGGGTAGTGAGCAGTTCTTC

D gene: -
clone size: few
V gene: TRBV30
J gene: TRBJ1-4
CDR3 protein: CAWRGEGRGEKLFF
CDR3 DNA: TGTGCCTGGAGGGGAGAGGGCCGGGGTGAAAAACTGTTTTTT

D gene: -
clone size: -
V gene: TRBV27
J gene: TRBJ2-7
CDR3 protein: CASSSIIRGRAYEQYF
CDR3 DNA: TGTGCCAGCAGCTCGATAATAAGGGGCAGAGCCTACGAGCAGTACTTC

D gene: -
clone size: -
V gene: TRBV4-2
J gene: TRBJ2-1
CDR3 protein: CASSQEVTALSYNEQFF
CDR3 DNA: TGTGCCAGCAGCCAAGAAGTAACAGCCCTCTCCTACAATGAGCAGTTCTTC